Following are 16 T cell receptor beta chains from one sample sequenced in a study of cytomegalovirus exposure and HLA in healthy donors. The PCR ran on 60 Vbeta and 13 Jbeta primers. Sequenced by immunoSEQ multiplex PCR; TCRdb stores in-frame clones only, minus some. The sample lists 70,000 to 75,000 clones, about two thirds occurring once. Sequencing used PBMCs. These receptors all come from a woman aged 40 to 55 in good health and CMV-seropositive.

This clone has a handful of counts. The DNA of the CDR3 is TGCGCCAGCAGAGGGGACACAGGCACAGATACGCAGTATTTT. Its translation: CASRGDTGTDTQYF. The chain employs TRBV10-1 and TRBJ2-3; the D gene is possibly TRBD1 (6 bases). Germline loops: CDR1 WNHNN, CDR2 SYGVQD (reference sequence). The V end was cut by 6 bases, the J end by 1 base, with 11 bases between. There are 14 residues in the CDR3.

The CDR3 DNA is TGCAGCGTCAAGCCGACAGGGTCGAGTGAGCAGTTCTTC. Translation: CSVKPTGSSEQFF. The rearrangement links TRBV29-1 to TRBJ2-1; TRBD1 aligns across 7 bases. The CDR3 loop spans 13 amino acids. Germline lookup yields CDR1 SQVTM and CDR2 ANQGSEA. With V trimmed by 6 bases and J by 9 bases, 11 bases remained unmatched.

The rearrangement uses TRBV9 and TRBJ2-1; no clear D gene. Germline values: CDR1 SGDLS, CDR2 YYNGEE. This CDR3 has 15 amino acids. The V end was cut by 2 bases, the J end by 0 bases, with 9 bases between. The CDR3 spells CASSVGVDSYNEQFF. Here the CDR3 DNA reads TGTGCCAGCAGCGTGGGCGTGGACTCCTACAATGAGCAGTTCTTC.

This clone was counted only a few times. CDR3 sequence reads: CASSLGTLYNEQFF. In nucleotides, the CDR3 is TGTGCCAGCAGCTTGGGGACACTCTACAATGAGCAGTTCTTC. The V gene is TRBV5-6, the J gene TRBJ2-1; D may be TRBD1 (5 bases). V dropped 0 bases and J dropped 3 bases, with 7 bases sitting between them. The germline gives CDR1 SGHDT, CDR2 YYEEEE. The CDR3 covers 14 residues. The full variable domain, rest sourced from reference TRBV5-6 and TRBJ2-1, is DAGVTQSPTHLIKTRGQQVTLRCSPKSGHDTVSWYQQALGQGPQFIFQYYEEEERQRGNFPDRFSGHQFPNYSSELNVNALLLGDSALYLCASSLGTLYNEQFFGPGTRLTVL.

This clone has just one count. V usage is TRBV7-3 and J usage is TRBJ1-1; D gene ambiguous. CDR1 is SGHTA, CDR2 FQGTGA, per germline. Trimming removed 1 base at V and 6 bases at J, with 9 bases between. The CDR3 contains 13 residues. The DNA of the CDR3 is TGTGCCAGCAGCTTAATGGAGACGGCTGAAGCTTTCTTT. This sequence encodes CASSLMETAEAFF. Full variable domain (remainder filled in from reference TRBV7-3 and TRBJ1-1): GAGVSQTPSNKVTEKGKYVELRCDPISGHTALYWYRQSLGQGPEFLIYFQGTGAADDSGLPNDRFFAVRPEGSVSTLKIQRTERGDSAVYLCASSLMETAEAFFGQGTRLTVV.

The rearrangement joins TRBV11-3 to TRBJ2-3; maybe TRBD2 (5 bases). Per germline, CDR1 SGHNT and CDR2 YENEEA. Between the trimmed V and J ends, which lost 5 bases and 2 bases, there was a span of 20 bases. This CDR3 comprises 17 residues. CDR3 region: CASSPWKDSPLTDTQYF. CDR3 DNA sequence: TGTGCCAGCAGCCCCTGGAAGGACTCGCCACTCACAGATACGCAGTATTTT.

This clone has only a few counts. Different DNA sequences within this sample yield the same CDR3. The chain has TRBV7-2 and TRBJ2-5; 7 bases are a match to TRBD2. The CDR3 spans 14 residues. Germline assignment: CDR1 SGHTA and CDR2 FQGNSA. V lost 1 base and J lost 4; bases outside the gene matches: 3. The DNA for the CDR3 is TGTGCCAGCAGCTTAGGACTAGCAAGAGAGACCCAGTACTTC. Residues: CASSLGLARETQYF. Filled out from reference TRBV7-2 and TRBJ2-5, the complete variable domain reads GAGVSQSPSNKVTEKGKDVELRCDPISGHTALYWYRQSLGQGLEFLIYFQGNSAPDKSGLPSDRFSAERTGGSVSTLTIQRTQQEDSAVYLCASSLGLARETQYFGPGTRLLVL.

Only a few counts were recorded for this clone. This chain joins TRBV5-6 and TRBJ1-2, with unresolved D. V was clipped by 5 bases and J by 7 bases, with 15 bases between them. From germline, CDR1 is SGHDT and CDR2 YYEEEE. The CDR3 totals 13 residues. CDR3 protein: CASSPIDWPGYTF. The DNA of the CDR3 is TGTGCCAGCAGTCCCATTGACTGGCCTGGCTACACCTTC.

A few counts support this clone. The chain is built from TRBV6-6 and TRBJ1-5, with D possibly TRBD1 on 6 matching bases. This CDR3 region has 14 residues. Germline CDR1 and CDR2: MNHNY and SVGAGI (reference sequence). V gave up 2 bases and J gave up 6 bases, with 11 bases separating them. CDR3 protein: CASSYTGFGQPQHF. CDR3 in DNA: TGTGCCAGCAGTTACACAGGGTTTGGTCAGCCCCAGCATTTT.

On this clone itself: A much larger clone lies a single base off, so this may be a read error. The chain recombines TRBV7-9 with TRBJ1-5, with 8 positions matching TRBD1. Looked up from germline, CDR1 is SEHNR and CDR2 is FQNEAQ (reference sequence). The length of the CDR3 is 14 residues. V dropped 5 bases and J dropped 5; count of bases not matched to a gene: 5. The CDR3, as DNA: TGTGCCAGCAGCCTAACGACAGGGGATCAGCCCCAGCATTTT. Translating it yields CASSLTTGDQPQHF.

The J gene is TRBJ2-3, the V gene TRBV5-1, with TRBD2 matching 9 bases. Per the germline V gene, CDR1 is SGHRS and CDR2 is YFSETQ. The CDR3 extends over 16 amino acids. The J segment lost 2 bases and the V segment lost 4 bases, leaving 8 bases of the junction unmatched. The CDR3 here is CASSLLLAGDTDTQYF. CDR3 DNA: TGCGCCAGCAGCCTGTTGTTAGCGGGGGACACAGATACGCAGTATTTT.

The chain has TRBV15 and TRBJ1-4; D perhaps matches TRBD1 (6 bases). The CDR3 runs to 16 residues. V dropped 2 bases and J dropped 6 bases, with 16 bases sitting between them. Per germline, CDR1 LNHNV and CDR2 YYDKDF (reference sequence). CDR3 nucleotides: TGTGCCACCAGCAGACCAACAGGGAGTGAGGATGAAAAACTGTTTTTT. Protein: CATSRPTGSEDEKLFF.

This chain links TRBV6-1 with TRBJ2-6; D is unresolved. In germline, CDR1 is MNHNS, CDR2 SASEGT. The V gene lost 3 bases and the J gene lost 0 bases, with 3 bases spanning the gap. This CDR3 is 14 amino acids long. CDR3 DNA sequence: TGTGCCAGCAGTGACAACTCTGGGGCCAACGTCCTGACTTTC. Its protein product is CASSDNSGANVLTF.

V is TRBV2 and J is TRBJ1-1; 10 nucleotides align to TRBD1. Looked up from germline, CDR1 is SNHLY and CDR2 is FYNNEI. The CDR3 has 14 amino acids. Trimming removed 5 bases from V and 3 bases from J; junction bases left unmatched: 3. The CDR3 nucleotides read TGTGCCAGCAGTCGACAGGGGGCCGACACTGAAGCTTTCTTT. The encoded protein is CASSRQGADTEAFF.

The CDR3 DNA reads as TGTGCCAGCAATAGGGCAGGGTCTAGCACAGATACGCAGTATTTT. As protein: CASNRAGSSTDTQYF. This chain links TRBV2 with TRBJ2-3; weak D call: TRBD1 (5 bases). Deletions cut 7 bases from V and 0 bases from J, with 14 bases between. CDR3 length: 15 residues. Germline lookup yields CDR1 SNHLY and CDR2 FYNNEI.

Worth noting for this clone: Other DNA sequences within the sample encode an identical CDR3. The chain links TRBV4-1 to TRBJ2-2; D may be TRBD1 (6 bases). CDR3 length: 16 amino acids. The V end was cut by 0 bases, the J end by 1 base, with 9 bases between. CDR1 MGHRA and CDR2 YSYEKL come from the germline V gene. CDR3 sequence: CASSQDVGGNTGELFF. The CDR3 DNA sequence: TGCGCCAGCAGCCAAGATGTAGGGGGGAACACCGGGGAGCTGTTTTTT.